The 27 T cell receptor delta chains reported below all come from one sample, sequenced in a study of Vδ1+ human thymocytes. The template was reverse-transcribed extracted RNA. Multiplex PCR used pooled V-gene forward primers and a constant-region reverse primer to amplify CDR3s. TCRdb called clones from the multiplex PCR reads again using CATT. This repertoire shows under 80,000 delta-chain clones, about 35% found once; its top ten account for approximately 0.25%. These TCRs' antigens remain unknown. Study-wide results and limits: Thymic TRG and TRD repertoires appeared highly polyclonal.

Sequenced input: Vdelta1+ gamma-delta thymocytes from the thymus. Noted subset: FACS-sorted CD3+ TCRalphabeta- TCRVdelta1+ TCRVdelta2- thymocytes. These receptors originate from a boy in the first two years of life who had congenital heart surgery.

V and J are TRDV1 and TRDJ1, with 7 bases identical to TRDD3. The trim removed 0 bases at V and 1 base at J, leaving 26 bases unmatched. The CDR3 covers 23 residues. The germline gives CDR1 TSWWSYY, CDR2 QGS. Written as DNA, the CDR3 is TGTGCTCTTGGGGAACTCCTTTCTACGCCTGCGACGCTGGGGGCCCACTTCACCGATAAACTCATCTTT. As protein: CALGELLSTPATLGAHFTDKLIF.

J is TRDJ1 and V is TRDV1, with D maybe TRDD3 (7 bases). V lost 7 bases to trimming and J lost 3 bases, with 27 bases between them. From germline, CDR1 is TSWWSYY and CDR2 QGS. The CDR3 sequence is 18 residues long. CDR3 sequence: CALVYSYGLGVKADKLIF. The CDR3 DNA is TGTGCTCTTGTTTACTCCTACGGTCTGGGGGTAAAGGCCGATAAACTCATCTTT.

Details on this clone: Other nucleotide sequences from this sample produce the same CDR3. This chain uses TRDV1 with TRDJ1; 10 bases match TRDD3. V dropped 2 bases and J dropped 3; count of bases not matched to a gene: 21. Per the germline V gene, CDR1 is TSWWSYY and CDR2 is QGS. This CDR3 has 21 amino acids. CDR3 sequence: CALGEVGAQTGGSRSADKLIF. In DNA, the CDR3 is TGTGCTCTTGGGGAAGTAGGAGCTCAGACTGGGGGATCGCGGTCGGCCGATAAACTCATCTTT.

This chain connects TRDV2 to TRDJ1; 8 bases line up with TRDD3. Trimming took 9 bases from V and 9 from J; bases not matched to a gene: 8. Per germline, CDR1 GEAIGNYY and CDR2 EKD. The CDR3 runs 11 residues. The CDR3 coding sequence is TGTGCCACTCTTGGGGGATCCCAACTCATCTTT. Translating gives CATLGGSQLIF.

The chain uses TRDV1 and TRDJ1, with a possible D match to TRDD3 (5 bases). The CDR3 is 19 amino acids. V lost 2 bases and J lost 5, with 27 bases in between. Germline V lookup: CDR1 TSWWSYY, CDR2 QGS. CDR3 loop: CALGESGNEIFFEADKLIF. In DNA form, the CDR3 reads TGTGCTCTTGGGGAATCTGGGAACGAGATCTTTTTTGAGGCGGATAAACTCATCTTT.

This clone was picked up a small number of times. This chain links TRDV1 with TRDJ1; maybe TRDD2 (5 bases). V was trimmed by 1 base and J by 4 bases, leaving 19 bases between them. Germline assignment: CDR1 TSWWSYY and CDR2 QGS. The CDR3 is 17 residues long. CDR3 nucleotide sequence: TGTGCTCTTGGGGAACCCCCCCTTCGGCTACGCGGCGATAAACTCATCTTT. Translated: CALGEPPLRLRGDKLIF.

This clone has more than one count but fewer than ten. The same CDR3 also results from other DNA sequences found in this sample. The V gene is TRDV1, the J gene TRDJ1; D is ambiguous. The length of the CDR3 is 15 residues. The V gene lost 0 bases and the J gene lost 0 bases, with 8 bases spanning the gap. Germline loops: CDR1 TSWWSYY, CDR2 QGS. CDR3 bases: TGTGCTCTTGGGGAACTCCCTAAGTACACCGATAAACTCATCTTT. Protein sequence: CALGELPKYTDKLIF.

The V gene is TRDV1, the J gene TRDJ1, with 8 bases identical to TRDD3. The V gene's germline CDR1 is TSWWSYY and CDR2 QGS. J gave up 2 bases and V 0 bases, and 8 bases lay outside the gene matches. The CDR3 loop spans 17 amino acids. The chain's CDR3 is CALGELRWGISTDKLIF. The CDR3, as DNA: TGTGCTCTTGGGGAACTACGGTGGGGGATCTCTACCGATAAACTCATCTTT.

This clone was picked up a small number of times. This sequence joins TRDV1 and TRDJ1; D remains unclear. The CDR3 has 15 residues. The V and J ends lost 2 bases and 0 bases respectively, with 10 bases between them. The germline V gene has CDR1 TSWWSYY and CDR2 QGS. In DNA form, the CDR3 reads TGTGCTCTTGGGGAAACAACAAAGTACACCGATAAACTCATCTTT. It yields the protein CALGETTKYTDKLIF.

This chain joins TRDV1 and TRDJ1; TRDD3 matches at 11 bases. J gave up 0 bases and V 5 bases, and 14 bases lay outside the gene matches. Germline V gene lookup returns CDR1 TSWWSYY and CDR2 QGS. This CDR3 spans 19 amino acids. CDR3 bases: TGTGCTCTTGGGACTTGGGTGGGGGATACGATAACTTACACCGATAAACTCATCTTT. Its protein product is CALGTWVGDTITYTDKLIF.

This clone appeared a single time. At the DNA level, this CDR3 is encoded by other sequences in the same sample as well. This chain uses TRDV1 with TRDJ1, with 9 bases lining up with TRDD3. The CDR3 totals 20 residues. CDR1 TSWWSYY and CDR2 QGS come from the germline V gene. J was trimmed by 1 base and V by 2 bases; bases with no gene match: 17. CDR3 sequence: CALGEFLRGDTLSRTDKLIF. In DNA form, the CDR3 reads TGTGCTCTTGGGGAATTCCTACGTGGGGATACGCTTTCACGCACCGATAAACTCATCTTT.

This chain links TRDV1 with TRDJ1; 9 bases match TRDD3. The CDR3 spans 28 residues. The V and J ends lost 7 bases and 0 bases, in that order; junction bases with no gene match: 45. The germline V gene has CDR1 TSWWSYY and CDR2 QGS. The CDR3 DNA reads TGTGCTCTTGTCTACCTATCCCATCAAGCGCCTTTCCTCATGGCCTATGGGGGATATAGAGCAGACACCGATAAACTCATCTTT. Its translation: CALVYLSHQAPFLMAYGGYRADTDKLIF.

This clone showed up just a few times. The chain uses TRDV1 and TRDJ1, with 9 bases fitting TRDD3. The CDR3 sequence is 18 residues long. Germline V gene data show CDR1 as TSWWSYY and CDR2 as QGS. The V segment lost 5 bases and the J segment 0 bases; nucleotides outside the gene matches: 13. The CDR3 sequence: CALGSAGPGGSDTDKLIF. DNA for the CDR3: TGTGCTCTTGGGTCCGCGGGGCCTGGGGGATCCGACACCGATAAACTCATCTTT.

The chain recombines TRDV1 with TRDJ1, with a tentative D call TRDD3 (6 bases). The V end lost 3 bases, the J end lost 1 base, and 33 bases lay between the germline ends. This CDR3 comprises 22 residues. The germline CDR1 and CDR2 sequences are TSWWSYY and QGS. The CDR3 bases are TGTGCTCTTGGGGACCAGGCCCCGACATCCGTACTGGGAGCTAGGGGCACCGATAAACTCATCTTT. Translating it yields CALGDQAPTSVLGARGTDKLIF.

V usage is TRDV1 and J usage is TRDJ1, with 12 positions matching TRDD3. The trim removed 3 bases at V and 0 bases at J, leaving 26 bases unmatched. The CDR3 spans 24 residues. Germline CDR1 is TSWWSYY and CDR2 is QGS. CDR3 coding DNA: TGTGCTCTTGGGGACATCCGGTTCCCTCACTCTACTGGGGGATACCCCACCGACACCGATAAACTCATCTTT. Amino acids: CALGDIRFPHSTGGYPTDTDKLIF.

This clone was detected a few times. The chain links TRDV1 to TRDJ1; D is undetermined. CDR1 TSWWSYY and CDR2 QGS come from the germline V gene. V was pared by 5 bases and J by 0 bases, with 22 bases between. This CDR3 contains 18 residues. The DNA for the CDR3 is TGTGCTCTTGGGCCCCTCGGAGCCGCCTATTCGTACACCGATAAACTCATCTTT. Residues: CALGPLGAAYSYTDKLIF.

This chain joins TRDV1 and TRDJ1; tentatively, D is TRDD3 (6 bases). This CDR3 has 20 residues. Trimming took 2 bases from V and 0 from J, leaving 25 bases between them. CDR1 and CDR2 from the germline V gene are TSWWSYY and QGS. CDR3: CALGEFVYLMGALYTDKLIF. The DNA of the CDR3 is TGTGCTCTTGGGGAATTCGTCTACTTGATGGGGGCCCTGTACACCGATAAACTCATCTTT.

On this clone: One end of the junction fails to match germline, which may point to a read error. The chain couples TRDV1 to TRDJ1; D call uncertain. CDR3 length: 14 amino acids. Germline V gives CDR1 TSWWSYY, CDR2 QGS. The CDR3 is CALGERGYTDQLIF. In nucleotides, the CDR3 is TGTGCTCTTGGGGAACGTGGGTACACCGATCAACTCATCTTT.

V is TRDV1 and J is TRDJ1; 11 bases map to TRDD3. The CDR3 is made up of 19 amino acids. Germline lookup yields CDR1 TSWWSYY and CDR2 QGS. The V gene end was trimmed by 3 bases and the J gene end by 5 bases; junction bases not matched to a gene: 17. The CDR3 sequence: CALGDPASYVGDTDDKLIF. The CDR3, as DNA: TGTGCTCTTGGGGATCCTGCTTCCTACGTGGGGGATACGGATGATAAACTCATCTTT.

V usage is TRDV1 and J usage is TRDJ1; TRDD3 matches at 10 bases. This CDR3 contains 18 residues. Germline lookup yields CDR1 TSWWSYY and CDR2 QGS. V lost 0 bases, J lost 0 bases, and 7 bases stayed unmatched. CDR3 nucleotide sequence: TGTGCTCTTGGGGAACTTGTGCTGGGGGATAGTGACACCGATAAACTCATCTTT. It codes for CALGELVLGDSDTDKLIF.

Only a few counts were recorded for this clone. V and J are TRDV1 and TRDJ1; 10 nucleotides line up with TRDD3. V dropped 0 bases and J dropped 0; count of bases not matched to a gene: 40. The CDR3 length is 29 residues. Germline loops: CDR1 TSWWSYY, CDR2 QGS. Here the CDR3 reads CALGELVDGPDPPDLYWGISLGYTDKLIF. DNA of the CDR3: TGTGCTCTTGGGGAACTAGTGGACGGACCAGATCCTCCAGACCTGTACTGGGGGATCTCGCTAGGGTACACCGATAAACTCATCTTT.

This clone was detected a few times. This sample also contains other DNA sequences that code for the same CDR3. V usage is TRDV1 and J usage is TRDJ1, with a possible D match to TRDD3 (5 bases). The V gene lost 0 bases and the J gene lost 0 bases, with 8 bases spanning the gap. CDR1 is TSWWSYY, CDR2 QGS, per germline. This CDR3 contains 15 residues. The CDR3 sequence is CALGELGSYTDKLIF. CDR3 sequence (DNA): TGTGCTCTTGGGGAACTGGGATCTTACACCGATAAACTCATCTTT.

The chain links TRDV1 to TRDJ1; possible D gene TRDD2, 6 bases. Trimming took off 4 bases at V and 1 base at J, with 28 bases between the two ends. Germline V gene sequence: CDR1 TSWWSYY, CDR2 QGS. This CDR3 region has 20 residues. In nucleotides, the CDR3 is TGTGCTCTTGGGGGGGGAGGGCCTTCCGCCGTCGAGGGGGCCACCGATAAACTCATCTTT. Translated: CALGGGGPSAVEGATDKLIF.

This clone has more than one count but fewer than ten. The V gene is TRDV1, the J gene TRDJ1; the match to TRDD3 covers 10 bases. V dropped 3 bases and J dropped 7; count of bases not matched to a gene: 23. This CDR3 spans 20 amino acids. The germline CDR1 and CDR2 sequences are TSWWSYY and QGS. CDR3 sequence (DNA): TGTGCTCTTGGGGAGACCCCTTCCCGTACTGGGGGATCCGTCTGGGGTAAACTCATCTTT. Its translation is CALGETPSRTGGSVWGKLIF.

The rearrangement joins TRDV1 to TRDJ1; 11 positions agree with TRDD3. Germline lookup yields CDR1 TSWWSYY and CDR2 QGS. V trimming: 5 bases; J trimming: 1 base; junction bases outside the gene matches: 21. The CDR3 consists of 21 residues. CDR3 bases: TGTGCTCTTGGGAACCGGGGCTCCTACTGGGGGATATATGGTTGCACCGATAAACTCATCTTT. It yields the protein CALGNRGSYWGIYGCTDKLIF.

This clone was seen a few times. The rearrangement joins TRDV1 to TRDJ1; TRDD3 aligns across 10 bases. The CDR3 extends over 21 amino acids. V was clipped by 0 bases and J by 0 bases; unmatched bases: 16. Germline CDR1 is TSWWSYY and CDR2 is QGS. CDR3 residues: CALGELTYSELLGDNTDKLIF. The CDR3, as DNA: TGTGCTCTTGGGGAACTTACCTACTCGGAGCTGCTGGGGGATAACACCGATAAACTCATCTTT.

Concerning this clone: The sample carries other DNA sequences with the same CDR3. The chain recombines TRDV1 with TRDJ1; 8 nucleotides align to TRDD3. Germline CDR1 is TSWWSYY and CDR2 is QGS. The CDR3 length is 19 residues. Trimming took 5 bases from V and 7 from J; bases not matched to a gene: 24. CDR3 DNA sequence: TGTGCTCTTGGGTTTCGACCGTATGTACTGGGGGCCCTGGACGGTAAACTCATCTTT. The encoded protein is CALGFRPYVLGALDGKLIF.